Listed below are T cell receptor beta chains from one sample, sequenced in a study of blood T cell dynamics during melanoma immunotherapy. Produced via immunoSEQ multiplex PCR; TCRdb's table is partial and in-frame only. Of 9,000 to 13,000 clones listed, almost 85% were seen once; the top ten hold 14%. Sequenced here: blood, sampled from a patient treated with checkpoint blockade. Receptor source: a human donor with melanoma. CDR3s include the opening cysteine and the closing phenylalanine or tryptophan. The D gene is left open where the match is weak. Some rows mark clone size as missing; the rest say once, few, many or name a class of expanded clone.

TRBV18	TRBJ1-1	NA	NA	CASSPRDAEAFF	TGTGCCAGCTCACCAAGGGACGCTGAAGCTTTCTTT
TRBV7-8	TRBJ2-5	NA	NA	CASSPQGLQETQYF	TGTGCCAGCAGCCCGCAGGGTTTACAAGAGACCCAGTACTTC
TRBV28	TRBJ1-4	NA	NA	CASQSEGFLEKLFF	TGTGCCAGCCAATCGGAGGGCTTTCTTGAAAAACTGTTTTTT
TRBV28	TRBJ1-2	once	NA	CASSSPRTANYGYTF	TGTGCCAGCAGTTCCCCCCGGACAGCTAACTATGGCTACACCTTC
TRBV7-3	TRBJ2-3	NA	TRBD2	CASSFGLAGKTDTQYF	TGTGCCAGCAGCTTCGGACTAGCGGGGAAGACAGATACGCAGTATTTT
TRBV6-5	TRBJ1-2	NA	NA	CASSKRSILDYGYTF	TGTGCCAGCAGCAAGAGAAGTATCCTAGACTATGGCTACACCTTC
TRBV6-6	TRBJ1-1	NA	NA	CASSPYEGGGNTEAFF	TGTGCCAGCAGTCCCTATGAGGGGGGTGGGAACACTGAAGCTTTCTTT
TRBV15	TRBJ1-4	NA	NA	CATSIGGAYQEKLFF	TGTGCCACCAGCATCGGGGGCGCGTATCAGGAAAAACTGTTTTTT
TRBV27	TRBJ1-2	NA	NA	CASSETGQGYGYTF	TGTGCCAGCAGTGAAACAGGGCAAGGCTATGGCTACACCTTC
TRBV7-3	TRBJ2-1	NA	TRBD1	CASSLGTGMYNEQFF	TGTGCCAGCAGCTTAGGGACAGGGATGTACAATGAGCAGTTCTTC
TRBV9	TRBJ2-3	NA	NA	CASSVVTDTQYF	TGTGCCAGCAGCGTAGTAACAGATACGCAGTATTTT
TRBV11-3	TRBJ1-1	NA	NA	CASSPQFDRMNTEAFF	TGTGCCAGCAGCCCCCAATTCGACAGAATGAACACTGAAGCTTTCTTT
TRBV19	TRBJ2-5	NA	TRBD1	CASKRNRGYQETQYF	TGTGCCAGTAAGCGAAACAGGGGCTACCAAGAGACCCAGTACTTC
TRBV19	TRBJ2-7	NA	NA	CASSIAGTRGEQYF	TGTGCCAGTAGTATAGCGGGGACCCGCGGCGAGCAGTACTTC
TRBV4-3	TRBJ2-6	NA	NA	CASSQVAGGSGANVLTF	TGCGCCAGCAGCCAAGTGGCAGGCGGCTCTGGGGCCAACGTCCTGACTTTC
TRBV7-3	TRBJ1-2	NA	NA	CASSPHTAGRYTF	TGTGCCAGCAGCCCCCATACCGCTGGGAGGTACACCTTC
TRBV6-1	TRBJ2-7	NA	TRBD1	CASSDRDSLYEQYF	TGTGCCAGCAGCGACCGGGACAGCCTCTACGAGCAGTACTTC
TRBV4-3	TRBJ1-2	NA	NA	CASSQDHYGYTF	TGCGCCAGCAGCCAAGATCATTATGGCTACACCTTC
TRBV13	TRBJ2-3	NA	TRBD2	CASSSPGLAATDTQYF	TGTGCCAGCAGCTCCCCCGGACTAGCGGCCACAGATACGCAGTATTTT
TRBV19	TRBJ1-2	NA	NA	CASRPRRKDYGYTF	TGTGCCAGTCGTCCGCGACGGAAGGACTATGGCTACACCTTC
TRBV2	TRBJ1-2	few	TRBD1	CASRMDREDGGYTF	TGTGCCAGCAGGATGGACAGGGAGGATGGTGGCTACACCTTC
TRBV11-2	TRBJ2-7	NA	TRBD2	CASSLTSGSYEQYF	TGTGCCAGCAGCTTGACTAGCGGCTCCTACGAGCAGTACTTC
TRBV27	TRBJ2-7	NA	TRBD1	CASSLKGQSSYEQYF	TGTGCCAGCAGTTTAAAGGGACAGTCAAGTTACGAGCAGTACTTC
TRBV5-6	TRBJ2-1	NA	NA	CASSLGETGQFF	TGTGCCAGCAGCTTAGGGGAGACTGGGCAGTTCTTC
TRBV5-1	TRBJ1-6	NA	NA	CASSTGNIYNSPLHF	TGCGCCAGCAGCACGGGGAACATCTATAATTCACCCCTCCACTTT
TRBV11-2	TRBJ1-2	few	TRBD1	CASSLGTGGSYGYTF	TGTGCCAGCAGCTTAGGTACAGGGGGTTCGTATGGCTACACCTTC
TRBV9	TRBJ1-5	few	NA	CASSVGKGQPQHF	TGTGCCAGCAGCGTAGGGAAGGGGCAGCCCCAGCATTTT
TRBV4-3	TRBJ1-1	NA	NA	CASSQGTAGPEAFF	TGCGCCAGCAGCCAAGGGACGGCTGGACCGGAAGCTTTCTTT
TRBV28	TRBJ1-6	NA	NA	CASSSQDNSPLHF	TGTGCCAGCAGTTCACAAGATAATTCACCCCTCCACTTT